This T cell receptor (beta chain) originates from a study of blood T cell repertoires in COVID-19. Researchers sorted participants into cohorts using their self-reported clinical history. The CDR3 spans 18 residues. Trimming took 1 base from V and 2 from J, leaving 22 bases between them. Here immunoSEQ multiplex PCR was the method, and the copy in TCRdb shows in-frame clones only, minus some. The sample shows 150,000 to 200,000 clones, more than 70% of them seen only once. The sequencing sample was made of PBMCs or T cells enriched from blood (not recorded which). This TCR was sampled from a man aged 35 to 55 who had recovered from COVID-19. This chain uses TRBV5-3 with TRBJ2-7; D perhaps matches TRBD1 (5 bases). TRBV5-3 has ORF status, its function being uncertain. The CDR3 is CARSLKGTGALYPYEQYF. In nucleotides, the CDR3 is TGTGCCAGAAGCTTGAAGGGAACAGGCGCTCTTTACCCCTACGAGCAGTACTTC.